This TCR beta chain was identified in a study of cytomegalovirus exposure and HLA in healthy donors. Turning to the study itself: Among approximately 400 genotyped donors, approximately 80% fell in the Caucasian-associated ancestry cluster. The study's findings and limits: Most of the TCR beta V segments (in an earlier analysis) were productive either about 87% or about 30% of the time.

V lost 2 bases, J lost 4 bases, and 31 bases lay in between. The germline V gene has CDR1 MNHNS and CDR2 SASEGT. This CDR3 region has 21 residues. The study ran its PCR with 60 Vbeta and 13 Jbeta primers. Profiling relied on immunoSEQ multiplex PCR, and the TCRdb table lists in-frame clones only, not all of them. The sample consists of about 190,000 clones, about 85% of them appearing once. Comments on this clone: Antigen unknown.

Though probably carrying unrecorded immune exposures, donors were nominally healthy at sampling. This TCR came from a man between 50 and 59 years old in good health and CMV-seronegative. J is TRBJ2-3 and V is TRBV6-1; perhaps TRBD2 as D (7 bases). Sequencing was performed on PBMCs. In DNA form, the CDR3 reads TGTGCCAGCAGTGAAAGGGGAGGGATCCTTAACAGGGTTTGGGGGGCAGATACGCAGTATTTT. This encodes CASSERGGILNRVWGADTQYF.